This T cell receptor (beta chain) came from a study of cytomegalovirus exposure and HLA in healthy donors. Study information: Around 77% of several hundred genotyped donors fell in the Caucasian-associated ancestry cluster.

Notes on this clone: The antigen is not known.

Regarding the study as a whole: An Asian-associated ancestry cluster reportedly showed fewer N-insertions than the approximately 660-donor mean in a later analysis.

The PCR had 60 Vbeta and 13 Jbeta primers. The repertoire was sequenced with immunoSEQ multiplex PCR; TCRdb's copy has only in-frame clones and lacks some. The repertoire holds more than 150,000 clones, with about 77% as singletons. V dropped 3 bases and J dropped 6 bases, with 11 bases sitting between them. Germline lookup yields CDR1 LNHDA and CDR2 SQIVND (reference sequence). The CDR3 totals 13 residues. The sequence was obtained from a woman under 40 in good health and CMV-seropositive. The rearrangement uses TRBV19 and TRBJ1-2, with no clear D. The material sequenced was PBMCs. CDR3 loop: CASSMLGGNGYTF. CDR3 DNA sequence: TGTGCCAGTAGTATGCTTGGCGGAAATGGCTACACCTTC.